This T cell receptor beta chain was sequenced for a study of T cells in Graves' hyperthyroidism and ophthalmopathy. Amplification of TCR beta CDR3 regions was performed using RNA transcripts as template. An initial round of RT-PCR targeting the TCR CDR3 relied on the HTBI primer set. TCRdb itself ran the multiplex PCR reads through MiXCR, one entry per CDR3 protein. This table holds some 180,000 distinct CDR3 sequences, 15% to 20% found once. Remarks on this clonotype: Its antigen is still unknown.

Whole-study findings and limits: In the blood, most expanded thyroid clonotypes above 0.001 appeared as well.

In germline, CDR1 is PRHDT, CDR2 FYEKMQ (reference sequence). V lost 4 bases, J lost 10 bases, and 11 bases lay in between. This CDR3 comprises 12 residues. This receptor was obtained from a woman in her forties or fifties with Graves' hyperthyroidism. The sample comprised blood. The V gene is TRBV13, the J gene TRBJ2-1, with D perhaps TRBD1 (6 bases). Here the CDR3 DNA reads TGTGCCAGCAGCTCCTTGACAGGCGAGCAGTTCTTC. It specifies CASSSLTGEQFF.